A selection of T cell receptor beta chains follows, all from one sample in a study of T cell repertoires and HLA-DP antigens. The assay was immunoSEQ multiplex PCR, and TCRdb's table has in-frame clones only and misses some. The sample lists over 100,000 clones; over 90% were seen once. These receptors have no known antigen. Sequencing was performed on CD4+ T cells from PBMCs. The receptors were sampled from a woman between 18 and 30 years old in good health and CMV-seronegative. Both conserved end residues are part of each CDR3. A D gene is named only where the DNA matches it firmly. For some rows the clone size is stated as once, few or many, or as a class when expanded; others skip it.

abundance: .
d_gene: TRBD2
v_gene: TRBV25-1
CDR3aa: CASSEFGGGVRNEQFF

abundance: .
d_gene: TRBD1
v_gene: TRBV18
CDR3aa: CASSPLPPGTGGLTQYF

abundance: .
d_gene: TRBD2
v_gene: TRBV7-3
CDR3aa: CASSFGLATTDTQYF

abundance: .
d_gene: TRBD1
v_gene: TRBV6-1
CDR3aa: CASSELALGTGSYNEQFF

abundance: .
d_gene: TRBD1
v_gene: TRBV28
CDR3aa: CASSPRDREDKLFF

abundance: .
d_gene: TRBD2
v_gene: TRBV14
CDR3aa: CASSRGTSTSTDTQYF

abundance: once
d_gene: .
v_gene: TRBV6-1
CDR3aa: CASSEKGGGTSEQYF

abundance: .
d_gene: .
v_gene: TRBV27
CDR3aa: CASTPPGGNRNEQFF

abundance: .
d_gene: TRBD1
v_gene: TRBV7-2
CDR3aa: CASSWQGAGTEAFF

abundance: once
d_gene: .
v_gene: TRBV28
CDR3aa: CASSPQGSPGNQPQHF

abundance: .
d_gene: .
v_gene: TRBV6-1
CDR3aa: CASSQPMTNQPQHF

abundance: .
d_gene: .
v_gene: TRBV7-2
CDR3aa: CASSQLNTEAFF

abundance: .
d_gene: .
v_gene: TRBV27
CDR3aa: CASSTYSLGSYEQYF

abundance: .
d_gene: .
v_gene: TRBV6-5
CDR3aa: CASSYRGRELTF

abundance: .
d_gene: TRBD1
v_gene: TRBV29-1
CDR3aa: CSVTRQGRTGELFF

abundance: .
d_gene: .
v_gene: TRBV7-8
CDR3aa: CASSLARGVGSTDTQYF

abundance: .
d_gene: .
v_gene: TRBV5-1
CDR3aa: CASSLGITSYSYNEQFF

abundance: .
d_gene: .
v_gene: TRBV7-2
CDR3aa: CASSLDRVETQYF

abundance: .
d_gene: .
v_gene: TRBV28
CDR3aa: CASSSRGLGYEQFF

abundance: .
d_gene: TRBD1
v_gene: TRBV7-3
CDR3aa: CASSPRQGREQFF

abundance: .
d_gene: .
v_gene: TRBV18
CDR3aa: CASSPDEETQYF

abundance: once
d_gene: .
v_gene: TRBV4-3
CDR3aa: CASSPQAGVLSGSGNTIYF

abundance: .
d_gene: TRBD2
v_gene: TRBV7-3
CDR3aa: CASSLKRDSYNEQFF

abundance: .
d_gene: TRBD2
v_gene: TRBV7-9
CDR3aa: CASSLDPLAGRNEQFF

abundance: .
d_gene: .
v_gene: TRBV7-9
CDR3aa: CASSFTGTSTDTQYF

abundance: .
d_gene: TRBD1
v_gene: TRBV6-5
CDR3aa: CASKNRGRDTEAFF

abundance: .
d_gene: .
v_gene: TRBV7-3
CDR3aa: CASSLTGNTGELFF

abundance: .
d_gene: .
v_gene: TRBV4-3
CDR3aa: CASSQEVRRTEAFF